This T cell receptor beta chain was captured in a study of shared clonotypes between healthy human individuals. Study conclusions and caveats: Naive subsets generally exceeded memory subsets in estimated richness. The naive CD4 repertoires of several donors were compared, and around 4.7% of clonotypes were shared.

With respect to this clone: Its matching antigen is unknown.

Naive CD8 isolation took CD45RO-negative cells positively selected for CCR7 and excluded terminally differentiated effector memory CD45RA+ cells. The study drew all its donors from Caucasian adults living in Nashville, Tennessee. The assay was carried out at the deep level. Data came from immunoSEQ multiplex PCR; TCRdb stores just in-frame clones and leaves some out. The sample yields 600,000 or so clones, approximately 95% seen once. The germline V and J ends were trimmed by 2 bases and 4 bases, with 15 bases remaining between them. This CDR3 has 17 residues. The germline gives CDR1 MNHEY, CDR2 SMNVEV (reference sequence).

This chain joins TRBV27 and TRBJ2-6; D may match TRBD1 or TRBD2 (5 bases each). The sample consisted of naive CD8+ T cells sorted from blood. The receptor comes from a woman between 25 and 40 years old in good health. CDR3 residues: CASSLALRGTGANVLTF. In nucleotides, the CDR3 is TGTGCCAGCAGTTTAGCCCTGAGGGGAACCGGGGCCAACGTCCTGACTTTC.